The clone carrying this T cell receptor beta chain was found many times. The antigen remains unidentified. The sample comes from a study of T cell repertoires in cytomegalovirus infection. In the study overall: Recently identified HLA-C-restricted CMV epitopes and well-studied HLA-B-restricted CMV epitopes were used by the study. In public TCR beta signatures, there were indications of both CMV infection and matching HLA type. Whole-study results and caveats: The ex vivo response was dominated by HLA-C-restricted CMV-specific TCR beta clonotypes. The cumulative frequency of public TCR beta families distinguished individuals who carried CMV together with the relevant HLA.

From germline, CDR1 is MDHEN and CDR2 SYDVKM. With 10 bases removed from V and 8 bases from J, the gap between germline ends came to 18 bases. This CDR3 is built from 14 residues. TCRdb ran MiXCR on the reads and lists one entry per CDR3 protein. Among tens of thousands of distinct CDR3 sequences listed, approximately 30% were seen once. Material: CD8+ T cells from cultured PBMCs, obtained from culture after CMV antigen stimulation. The TCR was taken from a human donor in good health (CMV status not recorded). Some clones in this sample may be carry-over from other donors' samples. The gene calls are TRBV28 and TRBJ1-6, with a tentative D call TRBD1 (5 bases). In DNA, the CDR3 is TGTGCCACCAGCCTGGGAGGGGTGGATTCACCCCTCCACTTT. Translation: CATSLGGVDSPLHF.